The present T cell receptor (beta chain) was sequenced within a study of control samples from healthy donors and cancer patients. Assay: immunoSEQ multiplex PCR; the TCRdb copy retains only in-frame clones and omits some. The sample holds over 150,000 clones, 94% seen once. This CDR3 is built from 15 residues. Germline lookup yields CDR1 SGHRS and CDR2 YFSETQ. The junction had 8 bases not matched to a gene; V was cut back by 0 bases and J by 7 bases. This receptor was identified in a man aged 60 to 69 with colorectal cancer. This chain links TRBV5-1 with TRBJ2-7; TRBD1 matches at 9 bases. What was sequenced was PBMCs. In DNA, the CDR3 is TGCGCCAGCAGCTTGGCCGGGACAGGGAACGGGGAGCAGTACTTC. Its translation is CASSLAGTGNGEQYF.